The rows below give T cell receptor beta chains drawn from one sample of a study of CD8+ T cells in alopecia areata. Sequencing was performed with immunoSEQ multiplex PCR; in TCRdb, only in-frame clones are kept and a portion is missing. The sample contains 110,000 to 150,000 clones, 51% of which appear only once. Sequencing used CD4+ T cells sorted from blood, obtained at week 0. All receptors come from a human donor with alopecia areata. Each CDR3 is given with its conserved first and last residue. Each record gives: V gene, J gene, D gene, clone size, CDR3 protein, CDR3 DNA. A D gene is named only where the DNA matches it firmly. Size values are once, few and many counts, or a class for expanded clones, and some rows have none.

V gene: TRBV5-1
J gene: TRBJ2-1
D gene: TRBD2
clone size: -
CDR3 protein: CASSPLAGGPYNEQFF
CDR3 DNA: TGCGCCAGCAGCCCTCTAGCGGGAGGGCCCTACAATGAGCAGTTCTTC

V gene: TRBV5-1
J gene: TRBJ1-2
D gene: -
clone size: -
CDR3 protein: CASSLERSSVYGYTF
CDR3 DNA: TGCGCCAGCAGCTTGGAACGGAGCTCCGTCTATGGCTACACCTTC

V gene: TRBV28
J gene: TRBJ1-4
D gene: TRBD1
clone size: -
CDR3 protein: CASSLTGDLGEKLFF
CDR3 DNA: TGTGCCAGCAGTTTAACAGGGGATCTTGGGGAAAAACTGTTTTTT

V gene: TRBV2
J gene: TRBJ1-2
D gene: -
clone size: -
CDR3 protein: CASKGNGANYGYTF
CDR3 DNA: TGTGCCAGCAAGGGGAACGGAGCTAACTATGGCTACACCTTC

V gene: TRBV2
J gene: TRBJ1-5
D gene: -
clone size: once
CDR3 protein: CASSNTGSQPQHF
CDR3 DNA: TGTGCCAGCAGTAATACAGGGAGCCAGCCCCAGCATTTT

V gene: TRBV29-1
J gene: TRBJ2-1
D gene: TRBD2
clone size: -
CDR3 protein: CSADTSGSNEQFF
CDR3 DNA: TGCAGCGCGGACACTAGCGGAAGTAATGAGCAGTTCTTC

V gene: TRBV7-9
J gene: TRBJ1-1
D gene: -
clone size: -
CDR3 protein: CAGARTENTEAFF
CDR3 DNA: TGTGCCGGGGCTCGGACAGAGAACACTGAAGCTTTCTTT

V gene: TRBV5-1
J gene: TRBJ2-7
D gene: TRBD1
clone size: few
CDR3 protein: CASSSWTGGPYEQYF
CDR3 DNA: TGCGCCAGCAGCAGTTGGACAGGGGGGCCCTACGAGCAGTACTTC

V gene: TRBV18
J gene: TRBJ2-1
D gene: TRBD1
clone size: -
CDR3 protein: CASSPTGTGVNEQFF
CDR3 DNA: TGTGCCAGCTCGCCGACCGGGACAGGGGTAAATGAGCAGTTCTTC

V gene: TRBV5-1
J gene: TRBJ1-4
D gene: -
clone size: -
CDR3 protein: CASSPGVQGEKLFF
CDR3 DNA: TGCGCCAGCAGCCCGGGGGTTCAGGGTGAAAAACTGTTTTTT

V gene: TRBV5-1
J gene: TRBJ1-1
D gene: -
clone size: few
CDR3 protein: CASTPPAGGTEAFF
CDR3 DNA: TGCGCCAGCACCCCACCCGCCGGGGGAACTGAAGCTTTCTTT

V gene: TRBV4-2
J gene: TRBJ2-1
D gene: -
clone size: few
CDR3 protein: CASSGPPRGNGNEQFF
CDR3 DNA: TGTGCCAGCAGCGGCCCCCCCAGGGGCAACGGCAATGAGCAGTTCTTC

V gene: TRBV19
J gene: TRBJ1-2
D gene: TRBD1
clone size: -
CDR3 protein: CASSTQGARNGYTF
CDR3 DNA: TGTGCCAGTAGTACCCAGGGGGCGCGGAATGGCTACACCTTC

V gene: TRBV9
J gene: TRBJ2-5
D gene: TRBD2
clone size: once
CDR3 protein: CASSRRAGGPLETQYF
CDR3 DNA: TGTGCCAGCAGTAGAAGAGCGGGAGGGCCACTCGAGACCCAGTACTTC

V gene: TRBV10-3
J gene: TRBJ1-1
D gene: TRBD1
clone size: -
CDR3 protein: CAITDDRVRAFF
CDR3 DNA: TGTGCCATCACCGACGACAGGGTTAGAGCTTTCTTT

V gene: TRBV4-2
J gene: TRBJ2-1
D gene: TRBD1
clone size: -
CDR3 protein: CASSTRTGTFGNEQFF
CDR3 DNA: TGTGCCAGCAGCACACGGACAGGGACCTTTGGGAATGAGCAGTTCTTC

V gene: TRBV29-1
J gene: TRBJ1-2
D gene: TRBD1
clone size: -
CDR3 protein: CSVEDRWQGAKGYTF
CDR3 DNA: TGCAGCGTTGAAGATCGGTGGCAGGGGGCGAAGGGCTACACCTTC

V gene: TRBV29-1
J gene: TRBJ1-2
D gene: -
clone size: -
CDR3 protein: CSGLWGGYGYTF
CDR3 DNA: TGCAGCGGGCTGTGGGGGGGCTATGGCTACACCTTC

V gene: TRBV29-1
J gene: TRBJ2-3
D gene: -
clone size: -
CDR3 protein: CSVEVRDMGRGSDTQYF
CDR3 DNA: TGCAGCGTTGAAGTCAGAGATATGGGCAGGGGATCAGATACGCAGTATTTT

V gene: TRBV7-9
J gene: TRBJ2-7
D gene: -
clone size: -
CDR3 protein: CASSLPPFGTRYF
CDR3 DNA: TGTGCCAGCAGCTTGCCCCCCTTCGGGACAAGGTACTTC

V gene: TRBV30
J gene: TRBJ2-7
D gene: -
clone size: -
CDR3 protein: CAWSMGDYEQYF
CDR3 DNA: TGTGCCTGGAGTATGGGGGACTACGAGCAGTACTTC

V gene: TRBV2
J gene: TRBJ2-2
D gene: -
clone size: once
CDR3 protein: CATGQSSGGELFF
CDR3 DNA: TGTGCCACCGGACAGTCTTCCGGCGGGGAGCTGTTTTTT

V gene: TRBV2
J gene: TRBJ1-5
D gene: -
clone size: -
CDR3 protein: CASSETDPNQPQHF
CDR3 DNA: TGTGCCAGCAGTGAGACGGATCCGAATCAGCCCCAGCATTTT

V gene: TRBV5-1
J gene: TRBJ1-4
D gene: -
clone size: once
CDR3 protein: CASSMDSRNEKLFF
CDR3 DNA: TGCGCCAGCAGCATGGACAGCCGGAATGAAAAACTGTTTTTT

V gene: TRBV10-3
J gene: TRBJ1-1
D gene: -
clone size: few
CDR3 protein: CAISGAGGNTEAFF
CDR3 DNA: TGTGCCATCAGTGGGGCTGGAGGGAACACTGAAGCTTTCTTT

V gene: TRBV6-5
J gene: TRBJ1-1
D gene: -
clone size: -
CDR3 protein: CASIGLEAFF
CDR3 DNA: TGTGCCAGCATAGGGTTAGAAGCTTTCTTT

V gene: TRBV2
J gene: TRBJ2-7
D gene: -
clone size: -
CDR3 protein: CASSHIPEQYF
CDR3 DNA: TGTGCCAGCAGCCACATTCCCGAGCAGTACTTC

V gene: TRBV4-1
J gene: TRBJ1-2
D gene: -
clone size: -
CDR3 protein: CASSQDQQKAGYTF
CDR3 DNA: TGCGCCAGCAGCCAGGATCAACAGAAGGCCGGCTACACCTTC

V gene: TRBV29-1
J gene: TRBJ2-1
D gene: -
clone size: -
CDR3 protein: CSVEGRVTYNEQFF
CDR3 DNA: TGCAGCGTTGAAGGACGCGTAACCTACAATGAGCAGTTCTTC

V gene: TRBV27
J gene: TRBJ2-7
D gene: -
clone size: -
CDR3 protein: CASSLSSVGAQYF
CDR3 DNA: TGTGCCAGCAGTCTAAGTTCAGTGGGGGCGCAGTACTTC

V gene: TRBV27
J gene: TRBJ2-3
D gene: TRBD1
clone size: -
CDR3 protein: CASSSTGPRGTDTQYF
CDR3 DNA: TGTGCCAGCAGTTCGACAGGGCCTAGGGGCACAGATACGCAGTATTTT

V gene: TRBV18
J gene: TRBJ2-3
D gene: -
clone size: few
CDR3 protein: CASSPNRLGVVSQYF
CDR3 DNA: TGTGCCAGCTCACCCAACAGATTGGGGGTTGTGTCGCAGTATTTT

V gene: TRBV14
J gene: TRBJ2-7
D gene: -
clone size: few
CDR3 protein: CASSQGRVVYF
CDR3 DNA: TGTGCCAGCAGCCAGGGCAGGGTGGTTTACTTC

V gene: TRBV30
J gene: TRBJ2-2
D gene: TRBD1
clone size: few
CDR3 protein: CAWSLGQGENGELFF
CDR3 DNA: TGTGCCTGGAGCCTCGGACAGGGGGAAAACGGGGAGCTGTTTTTT

V gene: TRBV27
J gene: TRBJ1-1
D gene: -
clone size: many
CDR3 protein: CASSLTGMTSTEAFF
CDR3 DNA: TGTGCCAGCAGCCTAACAGGGATGACTTCCACTGAAGCTTTCTTT

V gene: TRBV28
J gene: TRBJ2-3
D gene: -
clone size: -
CDR3 protein: CASSPRTHALTDTQYF
CDR3 DNA: TGTGCCAGCAGTCCACGGACCCATGCATTAACAGATACGCAGTATTTT

V gene: TRBV29-1
J gene: TRBJ1-4
D gene: -
clone size: -
CDR3 protein: CSVQRGISDEKLFF
CDR3 DNA: TGCAGCGTTCAGAGGGGGATATCCGATGAAAAACTGTTTTTT

V gene: TRBV7-2
J gene: TRBJ2-1
D gene: TRBD2
clone size: -
CDR3 protein: CASSSPGLAGGRDEQFF
CDR3 DNA: TGTGCCAGCAGCTCCCCGGGACTAGCGGGAGGGCGAGATGAGCAGTTCTTC

V gene: TRBV15
J gene: TRBJ2-1
D gene: -
clone size: -
CDR3 protein: CATSRDGTVRGDEQFF
CDR3 DNA: TGTGCCACCAGCAGAGATGGGACCGTCAGGGGCGATGAGCAGTTCTTC

V gene: TRBV6-5
J gene: TRBJ2-5
D gene: -
clone size: -
CDR3 protein: CASSYSSGGKGETQYF
CDR3 DNA: TGTGCCAGCAGTTACTCTTCCGGGGGCAAAGGAGAGACCCAGTACTTC

V gene: TRBV30
J gene: TRBJ2-5
D gene: -
clone size: few
CDR3 protein: CACRGAGETQYF
CDR3 DNA: TGTGCCTGTCGAGGGGCGGGGGAGACCCAGTACTTC

V gene: TRBV4-1
J gene: TRBJ2-5
D gene: TRBD1
clone size: few
CDR3 protein: CASSQDSGQVWETQYF
CDR3 DNA: TGCGCCAGCAGCCAAGATTCAGGACAGGTCTGGGAGACCCAGTACTTC